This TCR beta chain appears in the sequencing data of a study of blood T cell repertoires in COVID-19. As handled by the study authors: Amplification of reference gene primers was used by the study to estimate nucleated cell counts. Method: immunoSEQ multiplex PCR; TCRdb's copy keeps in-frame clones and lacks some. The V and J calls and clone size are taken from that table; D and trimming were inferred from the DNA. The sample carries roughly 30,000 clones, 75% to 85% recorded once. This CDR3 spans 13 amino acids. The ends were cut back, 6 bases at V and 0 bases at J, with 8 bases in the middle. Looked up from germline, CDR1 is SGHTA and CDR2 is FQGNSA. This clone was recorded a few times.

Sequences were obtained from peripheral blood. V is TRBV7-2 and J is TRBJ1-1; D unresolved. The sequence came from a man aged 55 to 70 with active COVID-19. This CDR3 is CASSGGLNTEAFF. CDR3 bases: TGTGCCAGCAGTGGAGGCTTGAACACTGAAGCTTTCTTT.